This T cell receptor beta chain originates from a study of neurological immune-mediated disorders. Study-wide results and limits: The study found the most TCR clonal expansion in HTLV-1-associated myelopathy and the least in multiple sclerosis, below healthy controls.

TCRdb independently ran MiXCR on the 5' RACE reads; one entry per CDR3 protein. The sample lists 110,000 or so distinct CDR3 sequences; roughly 3.2% were seen once. The V end lost 3 bases, the J end lost 4 bases, and 13 bases lay between the germline ends. Germline V gene lookup returns CDR1 SGDLS and CDR2 YYNGEE. The CDR3 extends over 15 amino acids. In its sample, this clonotype was seen many times. Antigen specificity is unknown. This TCR was recovered from a woman aged 25 to 45 with multiple sclerosis. Sequencing was carried out using PBMCs. The J gene is TRBJ2-2, the V gene TRBV9; a possible D gene is TRBD2 (5 bases). This CDR3 reads CASSGIIEGTGELFF. CDR3 bases: TGTGCCAGCAGCGGGATCATTGAGGGCACCGGGGAGCTGTTTTTT.